This T cell receptor beta chain appears in the sequencing data of a study of glioma-infiltrating T cells after dendritic cell vaccination. Study overall: Glioblastoma patients came from Phase I and II dendritic cell vaccination trials.

Germline CDR1 SEHNR, CDR2 FQNEAQ (reference sequence). V lost 3 bases to trimming and J lost 0 bases; unmatched junction nucleotides: 3. The CDR3 contains 15 residues. Time point defined: after dendritic cell vaccination, including at tumor progression/relapse. Input was 2 ug genomic DNA, or all available if less. The repertoire was sequenced with immunoSEQ multiplex PCR; TCRdb's copy has only in-frame clones and lacks some. Of about 63,000 clones in the sample, about 84% were seen once. The TCR comes from a human donor with glioblastoma. The specimen was blood, collected after dendritic cell vaccination. This chain joins TRBV7-9 and TRBJ1-1; 8 bases line up with TRBD1. CDR3: CASSLAGGLNTEAFF. DNA of the CDR3: TGTGCCAGCAGCTTGGCAGGGGGCCTGAACACTGAAGCTTTCTTT.